This T cell receptor (beta chain) was obtained from a study of response to subunit inactivated influenza vaccine. Germline V gene lookup returns CDR1 DFQATT and CDR2 SNEGSKA (reference sequence). The CDR3 loop spans 15 amino acids. Between the trimmed V and J ends, which lost 6 bases and 5 bases, there was a span of 23 bases. TCRdb called the RT-PCR reads again in MiXCR, with one record for every CDR3 protein. The sample carries some 500,000 distinct CDR3 sequences, 16% recorded once. There are a few counts of this clonotype. This specimen consisted of CD4+ T cells sorted from PBMCs, obtained around 25 months after vaccination. The TCR was taken from a man in his fifties or sixties who received an inactivated influenza vaccine. The chain carries TRBV20-1 and TRBJ2-7; D is unresolved. The CDR3 nucleotides are TGCAGTGCCCTGAAGCTACAGTTTATGTCTAACGAGCAGTACTTC. This codes for CSALKLQFMSNEQYF.